Below, one T cell receptor beta chain is given with its context. Its specificity is not known. These data come from a study of T-cell reconstitution after alpha-beta-depleted transplantation in children. Preparing the TCRbeta library involved the use of unique molecular identifiers. TCRdb recomputed calls from the PCR reads with MiXCR, one row per CDR3 protein. The sample includes 670,000 or so distinct CDR3 sequences, around 14% of them seen just once. Study results and caveats: Where some patients showed high TCRbeta diversity at day 60, it came from recipient T cells and thymic progenitors that had survived. Reportedly, roughly two months post-transplant, alpha-beta T cells arose from several hundred expanded graft clones.

This TCR was recovered from a girl aged 2-15 years with congenital amegakaryocytic thrombocytopenia, due to receive a stem cell transplant. The sample here was PBMCs, taken before TCRalphabeta/CD19-depleted stem cell transplant.

Written as DNA, the CDR3 is TGCAGCGCCCGACTAGCGGGAGGGCCGGTCACCGGGGAGCTGTTTTTT. Encoded protein: CSARLAGGPVTGELFF. This chain uses TRBV20-1 with TRBJ2-2; 14 bases are a match to TRBD2. This CDR3 contains 16 residues. The germline V gene has CDR1 DFQATT and CDR2 SNEGSKA (reference sequence).